Below, one T cell receptor beta chain is given with its context. The CDR3 extends over 15 amino acids. V lost 1 base, J lost 7 bases, and 7 bases stayed unmatched. CDR1 GTSNPN and CDR2 SVGIG come from the germline V gene (reference sequence). In the study's own analysis: Quantification of nucleated cells was approximated via reference gene primer amplification. The data were produced by immunoSEQ multiplex PCR, yet TCRdb's version contains in-frame clones alone and is incomplete. V and J calls and clone size are given by that table; D and trimming were obtained from the DNA. The sample contains about 260,000 clones, about 83% of which appear only once. The sample is drawn from a study of blood T cell repertoires in COVID-19. In Cohort 3, a recovered donor had either two negative PCRs, clearance, or symptom resolution.

The rearrangement joins TRBV30 to TRBJ2-1; TRBD2 agrees at 10 bases. The TCR was taken from a woman in her 50s who had recovered from COVID-19. The sequencing input was PBMCs or T cells enriched from blood (not recorded which). For the CDR3, the DNA is TGTGCCTGGAGTGGAGCGGGGGGGCTGAGGAATGAGCAGTTCTTC. The encoded protein is CAWSGAGGLRNEQFF.